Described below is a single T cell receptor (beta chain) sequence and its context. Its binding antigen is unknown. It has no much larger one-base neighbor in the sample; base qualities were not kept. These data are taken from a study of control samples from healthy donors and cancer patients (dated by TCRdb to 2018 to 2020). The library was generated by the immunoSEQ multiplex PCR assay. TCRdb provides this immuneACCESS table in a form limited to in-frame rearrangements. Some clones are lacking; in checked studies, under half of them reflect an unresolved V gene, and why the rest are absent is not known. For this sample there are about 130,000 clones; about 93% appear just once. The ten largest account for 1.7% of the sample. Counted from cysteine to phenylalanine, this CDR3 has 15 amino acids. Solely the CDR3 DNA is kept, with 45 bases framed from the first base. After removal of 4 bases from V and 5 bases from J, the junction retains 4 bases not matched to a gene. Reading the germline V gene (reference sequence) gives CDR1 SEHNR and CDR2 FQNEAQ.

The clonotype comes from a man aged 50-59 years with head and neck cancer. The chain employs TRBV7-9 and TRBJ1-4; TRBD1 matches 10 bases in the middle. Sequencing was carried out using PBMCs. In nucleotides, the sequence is TGTGCCAGCAGCTCCGGGACAGGGGTCAATGAAAAACTGTTTTTT. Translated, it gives CASSSGTGVNEKLFF.